This T cell receptor beta chain was retrieved from a study of T cell responses to AZD1222 COVID-19 vaccine (dated by TCRdb to about 2021). Study-level background: Because spike-specific TCR depth and breadth did not differ between the two schedules, AZD1222 recipients who got a second dose at roughly 4 weeks were pooled with those who got a second dose at roughly 12 weeks. Trial participants were enrolled by age into subgroups of 18-55, 56-69 and 70-plus years, and about 150, 27 and 61 TCR-sequenced participants, respectively, were included in these subgroups. TCR sequencing covered over 230 trial participants: about 210 given two doses of AZD1222 and around 26 given two doses of MenACWY control vaccine. The investigation overall reported the following: The 56-69-year group was small, and its depth increase did not reach significance, likely because of low power. Most participants were white British and females outnumbered males, and the authors suggested that clonal diversity may have been underestimated. After two AZD1222 doses, both the breadth and the depth of spike-specific TCRs were significantly higher than at day 0 and than in MenACWY recipients. Vaccine-associated CD4 TCRs spanned the whole spike protein, with dominant responses in regions 160-218 and 743-854. Reportedly, almost half of the unique spike-specific TCRs recognized epitopes lying outside the regions that are mutated in the B.1.351 and B.1.1.7 variants. Only 5 to 7 AZD1222 recipients were SARS-CoV-2 seropositive at baseline, limiting conclusions about previously exposed vaccinees. No day 14 peak-response samples were available, so repertoires were characterized only after the peak T cell response.

In the case of this clone: The target of this receptor is not known. No base quality information exists; no much larger clone differs at one position.

As encoded in the germline V gene, CDR1 is MNHEY while CDR2 is SVGAGI. The junction shows trimming of 4 bases on V and 6 bases on J, and the gene matches do not reach 5 bases of it. Reading from cysteine to phenylalanine, the CDR3 counts 13 amino acids. The retained sequence is limited to the CDR3, 39 bases, with the frame set at the first base. Per the publication, the time point label means: baseline before first vaccination. Vaccinee samples came from UK trials COV001 and COV002, including a single-blind randomized controlled phase 2/3 trial of AZD1222 (ChAdOx1 nCoV-19) in healthy adults. Trial participant PBMC samples were collected at day 0 and day 28 after the second dose for TCRbeta chain sequencing. The CDR3 regions of human TCRbeta chains were analyzed by immunosequencing. On the authors' methods: TCRs in the repertoires were compared against a reference library of SARS-CoV-2-specific TCRs that had been generated with the MIRA antigen-specificity platform. Breadth meant the fraction of unique TCRs that were SARS-CoV-2-associated, whereas depth meant the fraction of total T cells that were SARS-CoV-2-associated. Each spike-specific TCR was assigned to its reactive spike region and to a CD4 or CD8 class using the MIRA data. Log10-transformed breadth and depth values were compared by one-way ANOVA with Sidak's multiple comparisons tests. The source is immuneACCESS, and TCRdb retained only in-frame sequences with V and J called. Part of the clones is not carried over; for the studies checked, unresolved V genes explain less than half of this, and the remainder is unexplained. That table is the source of V, J and clone size, and D and trimming were worked out from the DNA. The table for this sample lists 65,000 to 85,000 clones; around 84% of them were counted only once. In total, the top ten clones hold around 13% of the sample.

The chain is assembled from TRBV6-5 and TRBJ2-7; 8 of the junction bases match TRBD1. The sequenced sample was peripheral blood, obtained on day 0 of AZD1222 vaccination. This sequence originates from an adult in good health. The bases read TGTGCCAGCAGTTCCCAGGGGGCTGGCGAGCAGTACTTC. It translates as CASSSQGAGEQYF.